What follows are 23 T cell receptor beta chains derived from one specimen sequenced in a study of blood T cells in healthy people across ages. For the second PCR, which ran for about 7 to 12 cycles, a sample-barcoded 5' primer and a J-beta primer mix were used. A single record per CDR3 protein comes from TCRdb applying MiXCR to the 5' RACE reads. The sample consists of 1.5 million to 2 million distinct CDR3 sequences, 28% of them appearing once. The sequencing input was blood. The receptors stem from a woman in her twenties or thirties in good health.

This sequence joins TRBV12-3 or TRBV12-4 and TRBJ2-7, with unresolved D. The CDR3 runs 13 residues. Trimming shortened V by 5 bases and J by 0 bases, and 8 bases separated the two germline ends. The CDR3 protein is CASSHSSSYEQYF. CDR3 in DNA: TGTGCCAGCAGTCACTCTAGCTCCTACGAGCAGTACTTC.

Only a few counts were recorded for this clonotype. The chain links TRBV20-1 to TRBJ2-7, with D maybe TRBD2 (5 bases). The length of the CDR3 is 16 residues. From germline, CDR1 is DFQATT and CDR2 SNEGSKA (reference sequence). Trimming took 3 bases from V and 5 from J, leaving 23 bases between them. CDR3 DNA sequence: TGCAGTGCTAGGGCCTTGGAGGACCAGACGCTGAACGAGCAGTACTTC. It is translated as CSARALEDQTLNEQYF.

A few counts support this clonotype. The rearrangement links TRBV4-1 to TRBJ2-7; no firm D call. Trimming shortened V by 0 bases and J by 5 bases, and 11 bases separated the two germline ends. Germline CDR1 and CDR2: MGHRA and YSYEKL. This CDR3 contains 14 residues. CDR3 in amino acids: CASSQDRQAHEQYF. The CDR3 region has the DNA TGCGCCAGCAGCCAAGATAGGCAGGCCCACGAGCAGTACTTC.

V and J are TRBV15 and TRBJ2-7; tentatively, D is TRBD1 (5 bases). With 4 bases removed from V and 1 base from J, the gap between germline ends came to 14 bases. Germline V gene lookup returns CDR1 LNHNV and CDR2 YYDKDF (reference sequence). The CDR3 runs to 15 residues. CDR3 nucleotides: TGTGCCACCAGCATAATAAAGGGGCCATCCTACGAGCAGTACTTC. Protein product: CATSIIKGPSYEQYF.

Here the CDR3 DNA reads TGTGCCAGCAGCGTACAGGGGGAGTATGGCTACACCTTC. Translated, it gives CASSVQGEYGYTF. This chain links TRBV9 with TRBJ1-2; 7 bases agree with TRBD1. There are 13 residues in the CDR3. V lost 1 base and J lost 5; bases outside the gene matches: 2. Germline-derived CDR1 and CDR2 are SGDLS and YYNGEE.

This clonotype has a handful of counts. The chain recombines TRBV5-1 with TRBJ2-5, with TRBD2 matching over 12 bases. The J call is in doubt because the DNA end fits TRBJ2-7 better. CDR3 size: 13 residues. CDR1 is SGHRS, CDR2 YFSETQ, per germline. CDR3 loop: CASRTSGSPEQYF. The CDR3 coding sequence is TGCGCCAGCAGGACTAGCGGGAGCCCCGAGCAGTACTTC.

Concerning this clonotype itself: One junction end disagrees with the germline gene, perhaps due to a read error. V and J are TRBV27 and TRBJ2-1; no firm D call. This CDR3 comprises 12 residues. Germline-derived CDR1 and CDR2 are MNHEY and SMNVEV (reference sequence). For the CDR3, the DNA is TGTGCCGCTGGGCAGGAGTACAATGAACAGTTCTTC. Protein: CAAGQEYNEQFF.

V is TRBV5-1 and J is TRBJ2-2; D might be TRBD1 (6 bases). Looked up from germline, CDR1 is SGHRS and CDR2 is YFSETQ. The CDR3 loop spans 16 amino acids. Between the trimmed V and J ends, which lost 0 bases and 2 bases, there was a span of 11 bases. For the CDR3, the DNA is TGCGCCAGCAGCTTGGTCACAGGGCATAACACCGGGGAGCTGTTTTTT. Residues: CASSLVTGHNTGELFF.

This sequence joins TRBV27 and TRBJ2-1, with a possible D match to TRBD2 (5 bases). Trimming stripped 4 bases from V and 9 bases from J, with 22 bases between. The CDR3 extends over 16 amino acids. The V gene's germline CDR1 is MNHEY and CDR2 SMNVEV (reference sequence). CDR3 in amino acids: CASSYDPEGRIIEQFF. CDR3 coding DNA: TGTGCCAGCAGTTACGACCCCGAGGGCCGTATTATTGAGCAGTTCTTC.

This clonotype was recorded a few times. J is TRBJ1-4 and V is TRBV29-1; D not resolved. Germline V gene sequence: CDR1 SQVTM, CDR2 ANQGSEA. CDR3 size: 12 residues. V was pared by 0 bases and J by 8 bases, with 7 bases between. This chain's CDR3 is CSVEDRWEKLFF. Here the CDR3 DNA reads TGCAGCGTTGAAGATCGGTGGGAAAAACTGTTTTTT.

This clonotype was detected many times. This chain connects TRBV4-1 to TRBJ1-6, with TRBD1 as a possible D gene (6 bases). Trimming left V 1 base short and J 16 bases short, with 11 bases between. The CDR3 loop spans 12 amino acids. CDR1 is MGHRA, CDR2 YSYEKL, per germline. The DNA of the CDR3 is TGCGCCAGCAGCCAAGCACAGGGCCGACTCCACTTT. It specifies CASSQAQGRLHF.

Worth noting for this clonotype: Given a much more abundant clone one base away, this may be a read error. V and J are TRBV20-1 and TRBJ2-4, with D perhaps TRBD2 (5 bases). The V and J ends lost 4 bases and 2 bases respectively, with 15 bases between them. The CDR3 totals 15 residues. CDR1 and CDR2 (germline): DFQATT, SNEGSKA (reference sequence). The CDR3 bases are TGCAGTGCTATTAATAGCGAAAGTACCAAAAACATTCAGTACTTC. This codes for CSAINSESTKNIQYF.

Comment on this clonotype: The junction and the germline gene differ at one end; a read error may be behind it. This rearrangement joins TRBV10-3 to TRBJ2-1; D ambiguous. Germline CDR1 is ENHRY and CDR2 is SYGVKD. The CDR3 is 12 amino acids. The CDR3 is CAVSQKRDEQFF. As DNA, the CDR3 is TGTGCCGTCAGTCAGAAGCGCGATGAGCAGTTCTTC.

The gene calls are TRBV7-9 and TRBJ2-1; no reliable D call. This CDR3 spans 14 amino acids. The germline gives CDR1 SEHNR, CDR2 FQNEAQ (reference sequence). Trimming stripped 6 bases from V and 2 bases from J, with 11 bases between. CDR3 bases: TGTGCCAGCAGAGTTGACGGTACCTACAATGAGCAGTTCTTC. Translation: CASRVDGTYNEQFF.

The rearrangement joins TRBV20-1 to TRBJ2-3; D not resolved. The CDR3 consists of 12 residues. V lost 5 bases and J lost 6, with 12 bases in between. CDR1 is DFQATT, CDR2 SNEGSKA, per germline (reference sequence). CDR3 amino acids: CSAPSRKDTQYF. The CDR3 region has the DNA TGCAGTGCTCCCTCACGTAAGGATACGCAGTATTTT.

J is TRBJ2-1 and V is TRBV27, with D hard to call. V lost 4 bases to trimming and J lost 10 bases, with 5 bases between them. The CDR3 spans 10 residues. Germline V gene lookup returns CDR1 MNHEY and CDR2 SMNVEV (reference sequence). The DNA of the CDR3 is TGTGCCAGCAGTTCCCAGGAGCAGTTCTTC. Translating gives CASSSQEQFF.

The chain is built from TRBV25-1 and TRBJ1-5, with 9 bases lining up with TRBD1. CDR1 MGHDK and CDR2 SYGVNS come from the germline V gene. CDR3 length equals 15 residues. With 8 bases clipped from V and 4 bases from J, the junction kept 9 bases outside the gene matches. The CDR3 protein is CASGPTGGSNQPQHF. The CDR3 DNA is TGTGCCAGCGGCCCGACAGGGGGATCTAATCAGCCCCAGCATTTT.

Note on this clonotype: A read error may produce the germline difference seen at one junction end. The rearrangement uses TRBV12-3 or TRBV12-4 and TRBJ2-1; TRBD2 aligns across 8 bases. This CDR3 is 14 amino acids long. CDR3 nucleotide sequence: TGTGCCAGCATCTATAGCGGGGAGGTTAATGAGCAGGTCTTC. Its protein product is CASIYSGEVNEQVF.

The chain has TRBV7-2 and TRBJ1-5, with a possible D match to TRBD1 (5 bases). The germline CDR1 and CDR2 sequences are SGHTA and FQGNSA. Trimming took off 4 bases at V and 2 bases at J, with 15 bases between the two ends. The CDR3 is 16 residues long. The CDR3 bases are TGTGCCAGCAGCTCCCCCCCCCAAGGGGGCAATCAGCCCCAGCATTTT. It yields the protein CASSSPPQGGNQPQHF.

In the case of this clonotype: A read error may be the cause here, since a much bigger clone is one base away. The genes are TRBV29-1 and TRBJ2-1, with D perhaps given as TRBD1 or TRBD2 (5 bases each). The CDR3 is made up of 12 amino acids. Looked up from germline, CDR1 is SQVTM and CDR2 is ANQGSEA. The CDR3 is CSARGTYNGQFF. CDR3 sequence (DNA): TGCAGCGCGAGGGGAACCTACAATGGGCAGTTCTTC.

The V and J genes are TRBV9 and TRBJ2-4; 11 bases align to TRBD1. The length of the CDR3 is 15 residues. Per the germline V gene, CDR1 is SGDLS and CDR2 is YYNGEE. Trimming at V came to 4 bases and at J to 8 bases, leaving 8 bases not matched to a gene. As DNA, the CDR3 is TGTGCCAGCAGCACCGGGGACAGGGGGGGGGACATTCAGTACTTC. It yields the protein CASSTGDRGGDIQYF.

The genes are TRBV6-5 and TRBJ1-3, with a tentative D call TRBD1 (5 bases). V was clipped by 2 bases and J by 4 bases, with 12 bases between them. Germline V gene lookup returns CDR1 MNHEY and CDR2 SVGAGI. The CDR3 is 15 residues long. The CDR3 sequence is CASSYGQGDGNTIYF. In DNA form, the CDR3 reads TGTGCCAGCAGTTACGGCCAGGGTGACGGAAACACCATATATTTT.

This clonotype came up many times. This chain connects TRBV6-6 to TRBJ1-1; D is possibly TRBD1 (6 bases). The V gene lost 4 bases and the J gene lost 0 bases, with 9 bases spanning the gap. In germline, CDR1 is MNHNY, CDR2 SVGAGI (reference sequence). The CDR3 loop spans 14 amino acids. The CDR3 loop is CASSFRGVNTEAFF. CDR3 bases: TGTGCCAGCAGTTTCAGGGGAGTGAACACTGAAGCTTTCTTT.